The clone carrying this T cell receptor beta chain was detected many times. Its specificity is not known. The sample belongs to a study of blood T cells in healthy people across ages. Findings and limits, study-wide: Whereas aged donors had fewer naive CD4+ cells, long-lived donors had more of them and higher diversity. Samples with more naive T cells showed higher observed beta diversity.

Combining a sample-barcoded 5' primer with a J-beta primer mix, a second PCR ran for roughly 6 to 12 cycles. A minimum of 2.5 million CDR3-containing paired-end reads was obtained for each sample. Using its own MiXCR run on the 5' RACE reads, TCRdb lists one record per CDR3 protein. The sample shows fewer than 1,000,000 distinct CDR3 sequences, roughly 46% of them seen only once. Material for sequencing was blood. This clonotype was sampled from a man older than 75 in good health.

The CDR3 bases are TGTGCCAGCAGCCAAGCGTCCAGCGGGAGGTCCTCGCCCTACGAGCAGTACTTC. This sequence encodes CASSQASSGRSSPYEQYF. The rearrangement links TRBV4-2 to TRBJ2-7; 9 bases fit TRBD2. J was trimmed by 2 bases and V by 1 base; bases with no gene match: 12. CDR3 length: 18 residues. Germline lookup yields CDR1 LGHNA and CDR2 YNFKEQ.